The rows below give T cell receptor beta chains drawn from one sample of a study of TIL therapy for anti-PD-1-resistant metastatic lung cancer. The data were produced by immunoSEQ multiplex PCR, yet TCRdb's version contains in-frame clones alone and is incomplete. The data hold about 36,000 clones, with roughly 80% observed a single time. The specimen was blood, collected at baseline. These receptors were collected from a person aged 25 to 80 with non-small cell lung cancer. The CDR3 runs from the conserved cysteine through the conserved F or W. A D gene is named only where the DNA matches it firmly. The size entry is marked missing in some rows and otherwise reads once, few, many or a size class.

v_gene	j_gene	abundance	d_gene	CDR3nt	CDR3aa
TRBV28	TRBJ2-2	-	-	TGTGCCACCTACGACAGCTACACCGGGGAGCTGTTTTTT	CATYDSYTGELFF
TRBV6-5	TRBJ2-1	-	-	TGTGCCAGCAGTTACCTAGGGGCAGCAGATGAGCAGTTCTTC	CASSYLGAADEQFF
TRBV29-1	TRBJ2-7	once	TRBD2	TGCAGCGCTCTGATGGGGGGGGACTACGAGCAGTACTTC	CSALMGGDYEQYF
TRBV13	TRBJ2-5	-	TRBD2	TGTGCCAGCAGCTCCCCCCAAGCGGGGCCGGGTGGATCCCAGTACTTC	CASSSPQAGPGGSQYF
TRBV5-1	TRBJ2-7	few	-	TGCGCCAGCAGTTCGGACAGTGCCTATGAGCAGTACTTC	CASSSDSAYEQYF
TRBV7-6	TRBJ2-1	-	TRBD2	TGTGCCAGCAGCCCGCGGACTAGCGGGGTATACAATGAGCAGTTCTTC	CASSPRTSGVYNEQFF
TRBV7-9	TRBJ2-1	-	-	TGTGCCAGCAGGGGCCTAGACCCCTACAATGAGCAGTTCTTC	CASRGLDPYNEQFF
TRBV5-5	TRBJ1-2	-	TRBD1	TGTGCCAGCAGCGAGACACAGGGGTTTAACTATGGCTACACCTTC	CASSETQGFNYGYTF
TRBV19	TRBJ1-4	few	-	TGTGCCAGTAGTCCCCCCGGACCGATGAATGAAAAACTGTTTTTT	CASSPPGPMNEKLFF
TRBV28	TRBJ1-5	-	-	TGTGCCAGCAGTAGATTCCGGGGACCCCCTGAGCCCCAGCATTTT	CASSRFRGPPEPQHF
TRBV28	TRBJ2-2	-	TRBD1	TGTGCCAGCAGTTGGCAGGGGGCGAAAAAGACCGGGGAGCTGTTTTTT	CASSWQGAKKTGELFF
TRBV7-7	TRBJ1-1	once	-	TGTGCTAGCAGCCCGATTACAGGGCCCGAAGCTTTCTTT	CASSPITGPEAFF
TRBV27	TRBJ2-1	-	-	TGTGCCAGCAGTTGGACCTCGGGGTCCTACAATGAGCAGTTCTTC	CASSWTSGSYNEQFF
TRBV7-2	TRBJ2-1	-	-	TGTGCCAGCAGCTTCCGCGACAGTACCCCGGGGAATGAGCAGTTCTTC	CASSFRDSTPGNEQFF